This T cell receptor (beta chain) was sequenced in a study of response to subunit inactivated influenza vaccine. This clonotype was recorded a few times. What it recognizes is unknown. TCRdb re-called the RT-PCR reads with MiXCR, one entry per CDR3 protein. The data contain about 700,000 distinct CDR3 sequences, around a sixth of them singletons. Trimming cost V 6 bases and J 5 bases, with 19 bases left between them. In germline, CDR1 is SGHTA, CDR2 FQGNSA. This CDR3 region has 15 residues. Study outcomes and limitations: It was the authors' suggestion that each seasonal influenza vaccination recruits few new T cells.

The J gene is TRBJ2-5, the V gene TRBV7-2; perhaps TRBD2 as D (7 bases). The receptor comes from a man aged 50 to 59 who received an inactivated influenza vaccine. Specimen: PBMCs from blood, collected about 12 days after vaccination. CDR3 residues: CASSFTKGGLETQYF. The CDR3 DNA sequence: TGTGCCAGCAGTTTTACAAAGGGGGGGTTGGAGACCCAGTACTTC.